This section outlines one TCR beta chain sequence together with its context. The data belong to a study of blood T cell repertoires in COVID-19. Study processing details: Researchers report that nucleated cell counts were estimated from reference gene primer amplification. The assay was immunoSEQ multiplex PCR, and TCRdb's table has in-frame clones only and misses some. That table supplies the V and J calls and clone size; D and trimming were determined from the DNA. Of tens of thousands of clones in the sample, 80% to 85% were seen once. Trimming shortened V by 4 bases and J by 7 bases, and 6 bases separated the two germline ends. The germline V gene encodes CDR1 SQVTM and CDR2 ANQGSEA. The CDR3 length is 10 residues.

The sequence came from a woman between 55 and 75 years old with acute or convalescent COVID-19. The chain links TRBV29-1 to TRBJ2-3; D uncertain. The specimen was peripheral blood. CDR3 coding DNA: TGCAGCGTTGCTTACAATACGCAGTATTTT. Translation: CSVAYNTQYF.